The clone carrying this T cell receptor (beta chain) appeared many times. RNA transcripts yielded amplified TCR beta CDR3 regions. A set of HTBI primers served as the primers for a first-round RT-PCR of the TCR CDR3. TCRdb passed the multiplex PCR reads through MiXCR, listing each CDR3 protein once. The table has 380,000 or so distinct CDR3 sequences, about a fifth seen once; the top ten hold 3% to 4.5%. The data are from a study of T cells in Graves' hyperthyroidism and ophthalmopathy. This CDR3 is built from 11 residues. Germline CDR1 reads SGDLS; CDR2 reads YYNGEE. The V end lost 3 bases, the J end lost 4 bases, and 4 bases lay between the germline ends.

The sequence came from a woman aged 18 to 35 with Graves' hyperthyroidism. The sequencing input was blood. The chain recombines TRBV9 with TRBJ1-2, with D unresolved. In DNA form, the CDR3 reads TGTGCCAGCAGCGCCCGCTATGGCTACACCTTC. Its protein product is CASSARYGYTF.